These 22 T cell receptor beta chains share one sample of origin, sequenced in a study of regulatory T cells in long-lasting Graves disease. Relying on iRepertoire HTBI primers and Arm-PCR of CDR3 regions, the team built TCR beta libraries. TCRdb called the multiplex PCR reads again in MiXCR, with one record for every CDR3 protein. Of about 300,000 distinct CDR3 sequences in the sample, 22% were seen once. Time point reported: persistent/refractory GD, antithyroid drugs over 5 years with positive TRAb. PBMC-derived RNA was used for the TCR library. Sequenced material: peripheral blood mononuclear cells (PBMCs), taken when the disease was refractory, from a patient treated with antithyroid drugs. All receptors come from a female donor with Graves disease.

The DNA for the CDR3 is TGCGCCAGCAGCGCACAACCGCAGGAGACCCAGTACTTC. Translated: CASSAQPQETQYF. This rearrangement joins TRBV5-1 to TRBJ2-5; no definite D call. This CDR3 has 13 amino acids. Trimming removed 4 bases at V and 5 bases at J, with 12 bases between. Germline V lookup: CDR1 SGHRS, CDR2 YFSETQ.

CDR3 protein: CASSPFGGTQYF. The CDR3 coding sequence is TGTGCCAGCAGCCCATTTGGTGGGACCCAGTACTTC. The chain carries TRBV27 and TRBJ2-5; D is unresolved. There are 12 residues in the CDR3. Looked up from germline, CDR1 is MNHEY and CDR2 is SMNVEV (reference sequence). V was pared by 6 bases and J by 7 bases, with 12 bases between.

Comments on this clonotype: At one end, the junction sequence differs from germline, possibly due to a read error. V gene TRBV7-2 combines with J gene TRBJ2-5, with D perhaps being TRBD1 or TRBD2 (6 bases each). Germline assignment: CDR1 SGHTA and CDR2 FQGNSA. This CDR3 spans 14 amino acids. The CDR3 is CAGSFPGGGETQYF. The CDR3 DNA reads as TGTGCCGGCAGCTTCCCCGGAGGGGGAGAGACCCAGTACTTC.

This chain joins TRBV12-3 or TRBV12-4 and TRBJ1-4, with unresolved D. CDR3 length: 14 residues. V shed 2 bases and J shed 7 bases, with 11 bases lying between them. The CDR3 here is CASSLHSLAEKLFF. The DNA for the CDR3 is TGTGCCAGCAGTTTACATAGCCTGGCTGAAAAACTGTTTTTT.

As for this clonotype: A much larger clone is a single base away; this may be a read error. The conserved closing phenylalanine or tryptophan is absent in this CDR3, likely reflecting a read error. This chain joins TRBV29-1 and TRBJ2-7; 7 positions match TRBD1. V shed 6 bases and J 2 bases; nucleotides not matched to a gene: 10. This CDR3 contains 14 residues. Germline CDR1 and CDR2: SQVTM and ANQGSEA. The CDR3 reads CSVAGTARPYEQYS. CDR3 coding DNA: TGCAGCGTGGCCGGGACAGCGAGACCCTACGAGCAGTACTCC.

In this sample, this clonotype turned up many times. The rearrangement joins TRBV7-3 to TRBJ2-5, with D perhaps TRBD1 or TRBD2 (5 bases each). The V gene lost 3 bases and the J gene lost 0 bases, with 14 bases spanning the gap. Germline V lookup: CDR1 SGHTA, CDR2 FQGTGA. The CDR3 extends over 16 amino acids. CDR3: CASSLGPYPYQETQYF. The CDR3 region has the DNA TGTGCCAGCAGCTTGGGACCCTACCCGTACCAAGAGACCCAGTACTTC.

J is TRBJ2-1 and V is TRBV12-3 or TRBV12-4; 7 bases map to TRBD2. CDR3 size: 13 residues. The V gene end was trimmed by 3 bases and the J gene end by 9 bases; junction bases not matched to a gene: 5. The CDR3 DNA sequence: TGTGCCAGCAGTTTGTTGTGGGAGGGTGAGCAGTTCTTC. It encodes CASSLLWEGEQFF.

In its sample, this clonotype was seen a few times. V gene TRBV13 combines with J gene TRBJ2-7, with no clear D. The CDR3 is 15 residues long. The germline gives CDR1 PRHDT, CDR2 FYEKMQ (reference sequence). Trimming left V 0 bases short and J 0 bases short, with 9 bases between. CDR3: CASSLGQSSSYEQYF. DNA of the CDR3: TGTGCCAGCAGCTTAGGACAGTCGAGCTCCTACGAGCAGTACTTC.

This clonotype has a count of ten or more. The CDR3 reads CASSAPGMNTEAFF. The CDR3 coding sequence is TGTGCCAGCAGCGCTCCCGGGATGAACACTGAAGCTTTCTTT. The chain combines TRBV3-1 with TRBJ1-1; no firm D call. This CDR3 is built from 14 residues. In germline, CDR1 is LGHDT, CDR2 YNNKEL (reference sequence). V lost 5 bases to trimming and J lost 0 bases, with 10 bases between them. Full variable domain (missing parts from reference TRBV3-1 and TRBJ1-1): DTAVSQTPKYLVTQMGNDKSIKCEQNLGHDTMYWYKQDSKKFLKIMFSYNNKELIINETVPNRFSPKSPDKAHLNLHINSLELGDSAVYFCASSAPGMNTEAFFGQGTRLTVV.

CDR3 sequence reads: CASSILGSSYNEQFF. The CDR3 region has the DNA TGTGCCAGTAGTATACTCGGGAGCTCCTACAATGAGCAGTTCTTC. The chain couples TRBV19 to TRBJ2-1, with D possibly being TRBD2 (6 bases). The length of the CDR3 is 15 residues. The V end lost 2 bases, the J end lost 0 bases, and 8 bases lay between the germline ends. The germline V gene has CDR1 LNHDA and CDR2 SQIVND (reference sequence).

The chain has TRBV12-3 or TRBV12-4 and TRBJ2-4; possible D gene TRBD2, 5 bases. This CDR3 has 11 amino acids. V shed 8 bases and J shed 5 bases, with 7 bases lying between them. CDR3 coding DNA: TGTGCCAGCGGGAGCCAAAACATTCAGTACTTC. Its translation is CASGSQNIQYF.

The chain is built from TRBV20-1 and TRBJ2-5; TRBD2 matches at 12 bases. The germline V gene has CDR1 DFQATT and CDR2 SNEGSKA (reference sequence). V shed 4 bases, J shed 2 bases, and the junction held 8 bases outside the gene matches. This CDR3 is 16 amino acids long. CDR3: CSANPRTSGTQETQYF. For the CDR3, the DNA is TGCAGTGCTAATCCGCGGACTAGCGGGACTCAAGAGACCCAGTACTTC.

This clonotype was observed many times. V is TRBV10-3 and J is TRBJ2-7; perhaps TRBD2 as D (7 bases). CDR1 is ENHRY, CDR2 SYGVKD, per germline. Trimming shortened V by 3 bases and J by 7 bases, and 13 bases separated the two germline ends. The CDR3 has 13 residues. This CDR3 is CAISDGTTGEQYF. The CDR3 DNA is TGTGCCATCAGTGACGGGACTACAGGGGAGCAGTACTTC.

The V gene is TRBV7-9, the J gene TRBJ2-3; D assignment may be TRBD1 or TRBD2 (5 bases each). The CDR3 covers 16 residues. Per germline, CDR1 SEHNR and CDR2 FQNEAQ (reference sequence). Trimming left V 5 bases short and J 2 bases short, with 17 bases between. The CDR3 DNA sequence: TGTGCCAGCAGCCTCGGGACCCTTATATCCACAGATACGCAGTATTTT. Amino acid sequence: CASSLGTLISTDTQYF.

This clonotype was seen at least ten times. This chain links TRBV6-1 with TRBJ2-7; D tentatively fits TRBD1 or TRBD2 (5 bases each). The CDR3 is made up of 11 amino acids. The V end lost 8 bases, the J end lost 5 bases, and 10 bases lay between the germline ends. The germline CDR1 and CDR2 sequences are MNHNS and SASEGT. DNA of the CDR3: TGTGCCAGCGGCCGGGACGACGAGCAGTACTTC. This sequence encodes CASGRDDEQYF.

This chain links TRBV29-1 with TRBJ1-1, with TRBD1 matching over 8 bases. CDR1 is SQVTM and CDR2 is ANQGSEA in the germline V gene. The CDR3 extends over 13 amino acids. V trimming: 5 bases; J trimming: 4 bases; junction bases outside the gene matches: 6. The CDR3 DNA reads as TGCAGCGTTCAGACAGGGGTGGGCACTGAAGCTTTCTTT. Translation: CSVQTGVGTEAFF. The full variable domain, in which reference TRBV29-1 and TRBJ1-1 provide the parts outside the CDR3, is SAVISQKPSRDICQRGTSLTIQCQVDSQVTMMFWYRQQPGQSLTLIATANQGSEATYESGFVIDKFPISRPNLTFSTLTVSNMSPEDSSIYLCSVQTGVGTEAFFGQGTRLTVV.

This clonotype was recorded at least ten times. This chain uses TRBV10-1 with TRBJ2-4; D not resolved. V gave up 2 bases and J gave up 8 bases, with 10 bases separating them. Germline V CDR1 and CDR2: WNHNN, SYGVQD (reference sequence). The CDR3 has 13 residues. CDR3 residues: CASSETPGDIQYF. The CDR3 bases are TGCGCCAGCAGTGAGACGCCAGGAGACATTCAGTACTTC.

The chain employs TRBV6-1 and TRBJ1-1, with D unresolved. The V gene lost 2 bases and the J gene lost 1 base, with 5 bases spanning the gap. This CDR3 contains 13 residues. Germline-derived CDR1 and CDR2 are MNHNS and SASEGT. The CDR3 coding sequence is TGTGCCAGCAGTGAATTGGGGAACACTGAAGCTTTCTTT. Amino acids: CASSELGNTEAFF.

A word on this clonotype: This may stem from a read error, because a much larger clone lies one nucleotide away. V is TRBV6-5 and J is TRBJ1-2, with D perhaps TRBD1 (5 bases). The CDR3 extends over 14 amino acids. Germline loops: CDR1 MNHEY, CDR2 SVGAGI. The CDR3 DNA is TGTGCCAGCAGTTACTCAGAGGGCCAGGGTGGCTGCACCTTC. It translates to CASSYSEGQGGCTF.

The V gene is TRBV4-1, the J gene TRBJ2-2; 7 positions match TRBD2. The CDR3 runs to 17 residues. V trimming: 4 bases; J trimming: 1 base; junction bases outside the gene matches: 9. The germline V gene has CDR1 MGHRA and CDR2 YSYEKL. The DNA of the CDR3 is TGCGCCAGCAGCCGAGCAGCGGGACGGGGGAACACCGGGGAGCTGTTTTTT. It is translated as CASSRAAGRGNTGELFF.

This clonotype was recorded at least ten times. This chain connects TRBV3-1 to TRBJ2-5, with TRBD2 identical over 11 bases. CDR1 and CDR2 (germline): LGHDT, YNNKEL (reference sequence). J gave up 3 bases and V 5 bases, and 8 bases lay outside the gene matches. CDR3 length: 16 residues. This chain's CDR3 is CASSDPSTSGEETQYF. The CDR3 DNA reads as TGTGCCAGCAGCGACCCTTCGACTAGCGGGGAAGAGACCCAGTACTTC.

This clonotype came up many times. The rearrangement joins TRBV3-1 to TRBJ1-5; maybe TRBD1 (6 bases). Trimming removed 1 base at V and 7 bases at J, with 11 bases between. Germline lookup yields CDR1 LGHDT and CDR2 YNNKEL (reference sequence). This CDR3 is built from 14 residues. The CDR3 region is CASSQANRAQPQHF. The CDR3 DNA reads TGTGCCAGCAGCCAAGCTAACAGGGCCCAGCCCCAGCATTTT.